The rows below give T cell receptor beta chains drawn from one sample of a study of breast tumors, draining lymph nodes, adjacent tissues. TCRdb re-derived calls from the multiplex PCR reads in MiXCR, one entry per CDR3 protein. Of approximately 210,000 distinct CDR3 sequences in the sample, 30% to 35% were seen once. Source material: axillary lymph node tissue. These TCRs come from a female donor with breast cancer. Some clones in this sample may be carry-over from other donors' samples. Both conserved end residues are trimmed from each CDR3.

13 TRBV20-1 SARGQGGSGNTIY
12 TRBV20-1 SATDRGRGAYEH
11 TRBV6-1 ASNGGPDEKLF
11 TRBV24-1 ATGHWGNQPQH
11 TRBV19 ASRIGANTEAF
12 TRBV9 ASSSRVGSYGYT
11 TRBV29-1 SVGRGANTEAF
13 TRBV20-1 SAREGGRALGEQY
14 TRBV5-6 ASSLALPGGGQPQH
11 TRBV5-4 APWTGGGGTQY
14 TRBV7-3 ASSPHRTTNTGELF
13 TRBV5-4 ASSLDSPRNSPLH
12 TRBV9 ASSPRTGEETQY
13 TRBV10-2 ASSDPGHYNSPLH
11 TRBV6-6 ASRVTPAAEQF
10 TRBV6-1 ASSHRGDTQY
14 TRBV15 ATSSLGLLGSDTQY
13 TRBV11-2 ASSLERRLNSPLH